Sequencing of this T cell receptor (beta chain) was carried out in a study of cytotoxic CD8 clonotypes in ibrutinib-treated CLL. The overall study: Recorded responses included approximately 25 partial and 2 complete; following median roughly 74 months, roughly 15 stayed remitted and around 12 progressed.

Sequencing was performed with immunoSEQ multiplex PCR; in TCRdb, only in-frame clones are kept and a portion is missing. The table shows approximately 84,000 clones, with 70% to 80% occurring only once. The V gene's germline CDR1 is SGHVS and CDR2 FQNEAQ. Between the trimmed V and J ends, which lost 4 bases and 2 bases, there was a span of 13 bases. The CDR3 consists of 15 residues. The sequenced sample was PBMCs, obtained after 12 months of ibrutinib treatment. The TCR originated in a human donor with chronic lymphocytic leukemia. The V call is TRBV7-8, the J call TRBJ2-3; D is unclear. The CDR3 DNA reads TGTGCCAGCAGCTCCGCCGGGCTGTACACAGATACGCAGTATTTT. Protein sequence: CASSSAGLYTDTQYF.